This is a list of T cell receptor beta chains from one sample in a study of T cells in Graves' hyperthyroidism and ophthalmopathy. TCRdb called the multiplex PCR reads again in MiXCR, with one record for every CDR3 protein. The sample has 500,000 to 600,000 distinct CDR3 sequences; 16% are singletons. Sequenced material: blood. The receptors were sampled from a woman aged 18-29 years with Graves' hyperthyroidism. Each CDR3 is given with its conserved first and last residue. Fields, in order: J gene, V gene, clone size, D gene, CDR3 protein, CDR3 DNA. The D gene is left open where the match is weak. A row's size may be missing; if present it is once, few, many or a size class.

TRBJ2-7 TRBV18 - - CASSHRGTPSSYEQYF TGTGCCAGCTCACACCGAGGGACTCCGAGCTCCTACGAGCAGTACTTC
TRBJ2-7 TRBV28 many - CASRGTLSSYEQYF TGTGCCAGCAGGGGGACGCTTAGCTCCTACGAGCAGTACTTC
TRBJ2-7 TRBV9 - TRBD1 CASSVGDRLLYEQYF TGTGCCAGCAGCGTGGGGGACAGGCTGCTCTACGAGCAGTACTTC
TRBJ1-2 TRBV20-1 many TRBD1 CSAFGTGDRYTF TGCAGTGCATTCGGGACAGGGGATCGCTACACCTTC
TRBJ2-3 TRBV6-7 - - CASSYSTLSSKVPDTQYF TGTGCCAGCAGTTACTCGACTTTGAGCTCCAAGGTCCCAGATACGCAGTATTTT
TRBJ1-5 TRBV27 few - CASSLRGPLSNQPQHF TGTGCCAGCAGTTTACGGGGGCCCCTTAGCAATCAGCCCCAGCATTTT
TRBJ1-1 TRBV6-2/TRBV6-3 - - CASSRTGQIEAFF TGTGCCAGCAGCAGGACGGGGCAGATTGAAGCTTTCTTT
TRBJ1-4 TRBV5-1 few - CASSSAQGRNNEKLFF TGCGCCAGCAGCTCAGCTCAGGGACGGAATAATGAAAAACTGTTTTTT
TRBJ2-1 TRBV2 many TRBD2 CASSAETSGFNNEQFF TGTGCCAGCAGCGCCGAGACTAGCGGATTCAACAATGAGCAGTTCTTC
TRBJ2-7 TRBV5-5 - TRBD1 CASSWGQGIIDEQYF TGTGCCAGCAGCTGGGGACAGGGGATAATCGACGAGCAGTACTTC
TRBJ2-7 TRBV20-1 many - CSARDLTRNDYEQYF TGCAGTGCTAGAGACCTGACCCGGAACGACTACGAGCAGTACTTC
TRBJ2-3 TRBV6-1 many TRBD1 CASGVGGGDTQYF TGTGCCAGCGGGGTAGGGGGCGGAGATACGCAGTATTTT
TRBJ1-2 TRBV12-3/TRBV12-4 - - CASSYRHYYTF TGTGCCAGCAGCTACCGACACTACTACACCTTC
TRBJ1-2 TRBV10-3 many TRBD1 CAISEYSPDRTNYGYTF TGTGCCATCAGTGAGTACAGCCCGGACAGGACCAACTATGGCTACACCTTC
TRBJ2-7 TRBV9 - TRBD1 CASTPGTGSPEQYF TGTGCCAGCACCCCCGGGACAGGGTCCCCCGAGCAGTACTTC
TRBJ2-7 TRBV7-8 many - CASSPPVGYEQYF TGTGCCAGCAGCCCCCCGGTCGGTTACGAGCAGTACTTC
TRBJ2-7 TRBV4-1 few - CASSRRPQQKDYEQYF TGCGCCAGCAGCCGTAGACCCCAGCAGAAGGATTACGAGCAGTACTTC
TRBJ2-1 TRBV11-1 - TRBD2 CASSFGTSGYGNGQFF TGTGCCAGCAGCTTCGGGACTAGCGGGTATGGCAATGGGCAGTTCTTC
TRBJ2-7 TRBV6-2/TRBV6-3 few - CASSYPSEEQYF TGTGCCAGCAGTTACCCTAGCGAAGAGCAGTACTTC
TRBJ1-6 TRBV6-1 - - CASSARPGNYNSPLHF TGTGCCAGCAGCGCACGGCCGGGAAACTATAATTCACCCCTCCACTTT
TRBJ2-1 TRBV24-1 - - CATSDPGGPRGRDPYNEQFF TGTGCCACCAGTGACCCCGGCGGACCTCGCGGGCGGGACCCCTACAATGAGCAGTTCTTC
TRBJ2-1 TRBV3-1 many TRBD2 CASSPGTSETYNEQFF TGTGCCAGCAGCCCGGGGACTAGCGAGACCTACAATGAGCAGTTCTTC
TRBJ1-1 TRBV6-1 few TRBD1 CASTSTGVTEAFF TGTGCCAGCACCTCGACAGGGGTTACTGAAGCTTTCTTT
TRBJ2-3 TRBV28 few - CASGNTQYF TGTGCTAGCGGAAATACGCAGTATTTT
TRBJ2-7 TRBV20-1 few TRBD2 CSARGASGRSYEPYF TGCAGTGCTAGAGGGGCTAGCGGGAGATCCTACGAGCCGTACTTC
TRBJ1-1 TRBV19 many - CASSAERRLMNTEAFF TGTGCCAGTAGTGCGGAGAGGAGACTTATGAACACTGAAGCTTTCTTT
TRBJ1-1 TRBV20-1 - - CSARTSPNRVNPEAFF TGCAGTGCTCGAACCTCGCCCAACAGGGTGAACCCTGAAGCTTTCTTT
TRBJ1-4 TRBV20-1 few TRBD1 CSARVYRGEVPTNEKLFF TGCAGTGCTAGAGTTTACAGGGGAGAAGTACCAACTAATGAAAAACTGTTTTTT
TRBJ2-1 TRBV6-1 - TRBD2 CASSDWTSGRSDNEQFF TGTGCCAGCAGTGACTGGACTAGCGGGAGGTCGGACAATGAGCAGTTCTTC
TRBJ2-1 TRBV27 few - CASSLSSDNSYNEQFF TGTGCCAGCAGTTTATCATCGGACAACTCCTACAATGAGCAGTTCTTC
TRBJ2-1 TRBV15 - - CATSRTGGDYNEQFF TGTGCCACCAGCAGAACTGGAGGTGACTACAATGAGCAGTTCTTC
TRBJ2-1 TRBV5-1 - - CASSRPRGVSYNEQFF TGCGCCAGCAGCCGCCCGAGGGGCGTCTCCTACAATGAGCAGTTCTTC
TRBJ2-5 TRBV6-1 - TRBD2 CASSGGLEETQYF TGTGCCAGCAGTGGGGGACTAGAAGAGACCCAGTACTTC
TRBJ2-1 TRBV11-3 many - CASSLVGGEQFF TGTGCCAGCAGCTTAGTGGGAGGTGAGCAGTTCTTC
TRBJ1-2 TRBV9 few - CASSDSFNYGYTF TGTGCCAGCAGCGACAGTTTTAACTATGGCTACACCTTC
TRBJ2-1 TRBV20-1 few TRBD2 CSARTSGGYNEQFF TGCAGTGCTAGGACTAGCGGGGGATACAATGAGCAGTTCTTC
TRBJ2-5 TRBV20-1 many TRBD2 CSADLAGGRKQYQETQYF TGCAGTGCCGACTTGGCGGGAGGCCGGAAGCAGTACCAAGAGACCCAGTACTTC
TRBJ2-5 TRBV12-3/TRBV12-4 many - CASSPGVVQETQYF TGTGCCAGCAGTCCAGGTGTGGTCCAAGAGACCCAGTACTTC
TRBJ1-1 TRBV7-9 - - CASSLGEGTLRVTEDFF TGTGCCAGCAGCTTAGGGGAGGGCACACTTAGGGTGACTGAAGATTTCTTT
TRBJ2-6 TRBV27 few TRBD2 CASSFFLAGGRYGGANVLTF TGTGCCAGCAGTTTCTTTCTTGCGGGGGGGCGCTATGGTGGGGCCAACGTCCTGACTTTC
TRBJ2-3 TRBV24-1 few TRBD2 CATSEPGTSETDTQYF TGTGCCACCAGTGAACCCGGGACTAGCGAGACAGATACGCAGTATTTT
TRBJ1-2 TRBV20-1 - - CSAVNSGANYGYTF TGCAGTGCTGTAAACTCGGGAGCTAACTATGGCTACACCTTC
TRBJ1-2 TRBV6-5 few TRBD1 CASTLDRGYGYTF TGTGCCAGCACTTTGGACAGGGGTTATGGCTACACCTTC
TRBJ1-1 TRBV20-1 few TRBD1 CSARGGTDNTEAFF TGCAGTGCTAGAGGAGGGACAGACAACACTGAAGCTTTCTTT
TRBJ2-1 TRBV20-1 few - CSARGRVYNERFF TGCAGTGCTAGAGGGCGGGTCTACAATGAGCGGTTCTTC
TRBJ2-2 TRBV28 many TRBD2 CASKRTSGSIGELFF TGTGCCAGCAAACGGACTAGCGGGAGCATCGGGGAGCTGTTTTTT
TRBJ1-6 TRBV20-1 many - CSAPLLGPSSYNSPLHF TGCAGCGCCCCCCTACTGGGCCCGAGCTCCTATAATTCACCCCTCCACTTT